These T cell receptor beta chains were read from a single sample in a study of shared clonotypes between healthy human individuals. Libraries were prepared by immunoSEQ multiplex PCR; TCRdb keeps only in-frame clonotypes and omits some of them. The table has 1 million to 1.2 million clones, 70% to 85% seen once. The sample comprised memory CD4+ T cells from PBMCs. The receptors stem from a man aged 18-30 years in good health. Some clones in this sample may be carry-over from other donors' samples. CDR3s include the opening cysteine and the closing phenylalanine or tryptophan. The order of the fields is clone size, D gene, J gene, V gene, CDR3 DNA, CDR3 protein. D genes are given only for firm matches. Clone size, where shown, is once, few, many, or a class for clones that have expanded.

>.|.|TRBJ2-1|TRBV5-1
TGCGCCAGCGCCTCGGAGAGCTTTGAGCAGTTCTTC
CASASESFEQFF
>once|.|TRBJ2-7|TRBV7-9
TGTGCCAGCAGCTCAGTCAGTCCGCTATCCTACGAGCAGTACTTC
CASSSVSPLSYEQYF
>few|.|TRBJ1-1|TRBV28
TGTGCCAGCAGTTTAGCTCGAGGGAGAAGCACTGAAGCTTTCTTT
CASSLARGRSTEAFF
>.|.|TRBJ2-5|TRBV10-2
TGCGCCATCCAGACACAGCAAGAGACCCAGTACTTC
CAIQTQQETQYF
>.|.|TRBJ1-2|TRBV29-1
TGCAGCGTTGAAGTCGTGGCTCCCACCTATAGTGGCTACACCTTC
CSVEVVAPTYSGYTF
>.|TRBD1|TRBJ1-1|TRBV5-1
TGCGCCAGCAGCTTCGACTCGACAGGGGGAGCTTTCTTT
CASSFDSTGGAFF
>.|.|TRBJ1-2|TRBV4-2
TGTGCCAGCAGCCTGGGAAGACCCTATGGCTACACCTTC
CASSLGRPYGYTF
>few|.|TRBJ1-1|TRBV11-1
TGTGCCAGCAGCTTAAGCCGGGCCACTGAAGCTTTCTTT
CASSLSRATEAFF
>.|.|TRBJ1-3|TRBV6-1
TGTGCCAGCAGTGTCAGGGTCTCTGGAAACACCATATATTTT
CASSVRVSGNTIYF
>few|.|TRBJ2-1|TRBV5-4
TGTGCCAGCAGCTTTACGGCCTACAATGAGCAGTTCTTC
CASSFTAYNEQFF
>once|.|TRBJ1-5|TRBV30
TGTGCCTGGAGTGTATTGAGCAATCAGCCCCAGCATTTT
CAWSVLSNQPQHF
>.|.|TRBJ1-1|TRBV5-6
TGTGCCAGCAGCTTGAGAAGGTCGAACACTGAAGCTTTCTTT
CASSLRRSNTEAFF
>.|.|TRBJ2-1|TRBV28
TGTGCCAGCCGAAAGGCAGGGGGGAGAGGGCTTCGGGAGCAGTTCTTC
CASRKAGGRGLREQFF
>.|.|TRBJ2-5|TRBV11-2
TGTGCCAGCAGCTTAGATCGGGTTAGGGAGACCCAGTACTTC
CASSLDRVRETQYF
>.|.|TRBJ2-7|TRBV7-9
TGTGCCAGCAGTTCAAGCTCGCCGGGGCAATACTTC
CASSSSSPGQYF
>.|.|TRBJ2-5|TRBV30
TGTGCCTGGAGTGCTCGGGAGACCCAGTACTTC
CAWSARETQYF
>.|.|TRBJ2-3|TRBV27
TGTGCCTCGAGTGGGCTAGCGTCTACAGATACGCAGTATTTT
CASSGLASTDTQYF
>.|TRBD2|TRBJ2-5|TRBV7-2
TGTGCCAGCAGTCAGGGAGGGGCGAGGGAGACCCAGTACTTC
CASSQGGARETQYF
>.|.|TRBJ2-7|TRBV2
TGTGCCAGCAGTCCTACCAACGAGCAGTACTTC
CASSPTNEQYF
>.|.|TRBJ2-3|TRBV5-1
TGCGCCAGCAGTCCCTGGGGGCTCACATCGGATACGCAGTATTTT
CASSPWGLTSDTQYF
>.|.|TRBJ2-3|TRBV4-2
TGTGCCAGCAGCCAAGCAGCGAGGAGCACAGATACGCAGTATTTT
CASSQAARSTDTQYF
>once|TRBD1|TRBJ2-7|TRBV7-9
TGTGCCAGCAGCTTAGGGACAGGATACGAGCAGTACTTC
CASSLGTGYEQYF
>.|.|TRBJ1-3|TRBV5-3
TGTGCCAGAAGCTTGCCCCCCGGAGCCGGGCGCGCTGGAAACACCATATATTTT
CARSLPPGAGRAGNTIYF
>.|.|TRBJ2-5|TRBV7-2
TGTGCCAGCAGCGTGGGTGTCGGGACCCAGTACTTC
CASSVGVGTQYF
>many|TRBD2|TRBJ2-7|TRBV11-2
TGTGCCAGCAGCTTAGCTTTACTAGCGGGAGACGAGCAGTACTTC
CASSLALLAGDEQYF
>.|TRBD2|TRBJ2-2|TRBV5-4
TGTGCCAGCAGCTTGGCGGGGGGGTCGCACACCGGGGAGCTGTTTTTT
CASSLAGGSHTGELFF
>.|TRBD2|TRBJ2-2|TRBV7-9
TGTGCCAGCAGCTCGCTAGCGGGAGGGCCGTCCGGGGAGCTGTTTTTT
CASSSLAGGPSGELFF
>.|.|TRBJ2-1|TRBV6-1
TGTGCCAGCAGTGAATCGGGGTCAGACCACAATGAGCAGTTCTTC
CASSESGSDHNEQFF
>.|TRBD2|TRBJ2-1|TRBV7-3
TGTGCCAGCAGCACCACGGGGGGGAATGAGCAGTTCTTC
CASSTTGGNEQFF
>.|.|TRBJ2-4|TRBV29-1
TGCAGCGTTGTAGGCCAGCTAGCCAAAAACATTCAGTACTTC
CSVVGQLAKNIQYF
>.|.|TRBJ2-7|TRBV4-3
TGCGCCAGCAGCCCCCCGGGGCCCTACGAGCAGTACTTC
CASSPPGPYEQYF
>.|TRBD1|TRBJ2-5|TRBV7-9
TGTGCCAGCAGCTTAGCCACAGGGGGGAGAGAGACCCAGTACTTC
CASSLATGGRETQYF
>.|.|TRBJ1-2|TRBV19
TGTGCCAGTAGCCCGCGGGGGTGGGGAATCTATGGCTACACCTTC
CASSPRGWGIYGYTF
>.|.|TRBJ1-2|TRBV6-5
TGTGCCAGCAGTTACACGGGAGGGGCATATGGCTACACCTTC
CASSYTGGAYGYTF
>.|.|TRBJ1-5|TRBV5-6
TGTGCCAGCAGCTTGAGGCCAGGCGACCGTCAAGCCCAGCATTTT
CASSLRPGDRQAQHF
>.|TRBD2|TRBJ2-2|TRBV7-9
TGTGCCAGCAGTCCAGCGGGATTGCGGACCGGGGAGCTGTTTTTT
CASSPAGLRTGELFF
>.|TRBD1|TRBJ1-1|TRBV19
TGTGCCGTATCGGACAGGGGGCGGACTGAAGCTTTCTTT
CAVSDRGRTEAFF
>.|.|TRBJ1-5|TRBV5-1
TGCGCCAGCAGCTTAGGCCCCCAGGAGCAGCCCCAGCATTTT
CASSLGPQEQPQHF
>.|.|TRBJ2-5|TRBV19
TGTGCCAGTAGTCCCCGGAAAGGTCAAGAGACCCAGTACTTC
CASSPRKGQETQYF
>.|.|TRBJ2-7|TRBV11-1
TGTGCCAGCAGCAACGAACAGGACAGCTTGTCGTTCTACGAGCAGTACTTC
CASSNEQDSLSFYEQYF
>few|.|TRBJ1-4|TRBV18
TGTGCCAGCTCACCACAGGGGTTCAATGAAAAACTGTTTTTT
CASSPQGFNEKLFF
>.|TRBD1|TRBJ2-5|TRBV5-1
TGCGCCAGCAGCCGCCTGGACAGGCAAGAGACCCAGTACTTC
CASSRLDRQETQYF
>.|.|TRBJ2-7|TRBV6-4
TGTGCTAGCAGCTTTCCAGGGGTCCACGAGCAGTACTTC
CASSFPGVHEQYF
>.|.|TRBJ1-2|TRBV11-2
TGTGCCAGCAGCTTAGGGCAGGGTTCGAGGTATGGCTACACCTTC
CASSLGQGSRYGYTF
>few|.|TRBJ1-1|TRBV30
TGTGCCTGGAGTTTTGGTGGGAAAGCTTTCTTT
CAWSFGGKAFF
>.|TRBD2|TRBJ2-7|TRBV11-3
TGTGCCAGCAGCCAGGGAGGGGTGGGCTACGAGCAGTACTTC
CASSQGGVGYEQYF
>.|TRBD1|TRBJ1-4|TRBV7-7
TGTGCCAGCAGCTTAGGGACAGGGGGTAATGAAAAACTGTTTTTT
CASSLGTGGNEKLFF